This TCR beta chain is drawn from a study of blood T cell repertoires in COVID-19. Study-level information: Samples representing acute and convalescent COVID-19 were sourced from the United States, Italy and Spain. The cDNA or gDNA used as material had been derived from T cells, B-cell-depleted T cells, or PBMCs.

In the authors' workflow: Quantification of nucleated cells was approximated via reference gene primer amplification. Libraries were prepared by immunoSEQ multiplex PCR; TCRdb keeps only in-frame clonotypes and omits some of them. The V and J calls and the clone size are those of that table, but D and trimming were determined from the DNA. Here the sample spans more than 200,000 clones, about nine tenths being singletons. Germline V gives CDR1 LNHDA, CDR2 SQIVND (reference sequence). The CDR3 is 15 residues long. The J segment lost 4 bases and the V segment lost 5 bases, leaving 6 bases of the junction unmatched.

This sequence was found in a woman aged 25 to 39 with COVID-19, enrolled during active disease. Source material: peripheral blood. The gene calls are TRBV19 and TRBJ2-1; 9 nucleotides line up with TRBD2. CDR3 amino acids: CASSPSSGVYNEQFF. In nucleotides, the CDR3 is TGTGCCAGTAGTCCCTCTAGCGGGGTGTACAATGAGCAGTTCTTC.